This TCR beta chain is from a study of TIL therapy for anti-PD-1-resistant metastatic lung cancer. Study at large: Patients then received nivolumab; progressors got lymphodepletion, TIL and IL-2. General study findings and limits: TIL clonotype persistence in blood showed no apparent association with response.

The time point was: pre-treatment sample, taken before nivolumab and TIL therapy. Patients were adults with stage 4 NSCLC. This was the immunoSEQ v3 assay. Only in-frame clones appear in the TCRdb table, and some are missing; sequencing was by immunoSEQ multiplex PCR. The sample records about 55,000 clones, about 81% being singletons. V lost 5 bases and J lost 3, with 13 bases in between. Germline V gene sequence: CDR1 MNHEY, CDR2 SMNVEV (reference sequence). CDR3 size: 14 residues. Points on this clone: Its antigen is still unknown.

Specimen: blood, collected at baseline. The receptor was derived from a person aged 30 to 80 with non-small cell lung cancer. V gene TRBV27 combines with J gene TRBJ1-1; D might be TRBD1 (5 bases). CDR3 sequence reads: CASSPTWGDTEAFF. The CDR3 DNA reads TGTGCCAGCAGTCCAACCTGGGGGGACACTGAAGCTTTCTTT.